This TCR beta chain was documented in a study of blood T cell repertoires in COVID-19. Study details: Researchers got acute and convalescent COVID-19 samples from the United States, Italy and Spain. T cells, B-cell-depleted T cells, or PBMCs provided the cDNA or gDNA that served as material.

Individuals drawn from 24 US areas were about 18 to 95 years old. Participant-reported clinical history was the basis for cohort assignment. The repertoire was sequenced with immunoSEQ multiplex PCR; TCRdb's copy has only in-frame clones and lacks some. Among 150,000 or so clones listed, approximately 90% were seen once. This receptor was taken from a woman aged 40-49 years who had been exposed to COVID-19. Sequencing used PBMCs or T cells enriched from blood (not recorded which).

The CDR3 region is CASSAQGNSGANVLTF. DNA for the CDR3: TGTGCCAGCAGCGCACAGGGAAACTCTGGGGCCAACGTCCTGACTTTC. This chain joins TRBV7-3 and TRBJ2-6, with D tentatively TRBD1 (6 bases). The V and J ends lost 5 bases and 0 bases respectively, with 11 bases between them. The CDR3 spans 16 residues. Germline loops: CDR1 SGHTA, CDR2 FQGTGA.